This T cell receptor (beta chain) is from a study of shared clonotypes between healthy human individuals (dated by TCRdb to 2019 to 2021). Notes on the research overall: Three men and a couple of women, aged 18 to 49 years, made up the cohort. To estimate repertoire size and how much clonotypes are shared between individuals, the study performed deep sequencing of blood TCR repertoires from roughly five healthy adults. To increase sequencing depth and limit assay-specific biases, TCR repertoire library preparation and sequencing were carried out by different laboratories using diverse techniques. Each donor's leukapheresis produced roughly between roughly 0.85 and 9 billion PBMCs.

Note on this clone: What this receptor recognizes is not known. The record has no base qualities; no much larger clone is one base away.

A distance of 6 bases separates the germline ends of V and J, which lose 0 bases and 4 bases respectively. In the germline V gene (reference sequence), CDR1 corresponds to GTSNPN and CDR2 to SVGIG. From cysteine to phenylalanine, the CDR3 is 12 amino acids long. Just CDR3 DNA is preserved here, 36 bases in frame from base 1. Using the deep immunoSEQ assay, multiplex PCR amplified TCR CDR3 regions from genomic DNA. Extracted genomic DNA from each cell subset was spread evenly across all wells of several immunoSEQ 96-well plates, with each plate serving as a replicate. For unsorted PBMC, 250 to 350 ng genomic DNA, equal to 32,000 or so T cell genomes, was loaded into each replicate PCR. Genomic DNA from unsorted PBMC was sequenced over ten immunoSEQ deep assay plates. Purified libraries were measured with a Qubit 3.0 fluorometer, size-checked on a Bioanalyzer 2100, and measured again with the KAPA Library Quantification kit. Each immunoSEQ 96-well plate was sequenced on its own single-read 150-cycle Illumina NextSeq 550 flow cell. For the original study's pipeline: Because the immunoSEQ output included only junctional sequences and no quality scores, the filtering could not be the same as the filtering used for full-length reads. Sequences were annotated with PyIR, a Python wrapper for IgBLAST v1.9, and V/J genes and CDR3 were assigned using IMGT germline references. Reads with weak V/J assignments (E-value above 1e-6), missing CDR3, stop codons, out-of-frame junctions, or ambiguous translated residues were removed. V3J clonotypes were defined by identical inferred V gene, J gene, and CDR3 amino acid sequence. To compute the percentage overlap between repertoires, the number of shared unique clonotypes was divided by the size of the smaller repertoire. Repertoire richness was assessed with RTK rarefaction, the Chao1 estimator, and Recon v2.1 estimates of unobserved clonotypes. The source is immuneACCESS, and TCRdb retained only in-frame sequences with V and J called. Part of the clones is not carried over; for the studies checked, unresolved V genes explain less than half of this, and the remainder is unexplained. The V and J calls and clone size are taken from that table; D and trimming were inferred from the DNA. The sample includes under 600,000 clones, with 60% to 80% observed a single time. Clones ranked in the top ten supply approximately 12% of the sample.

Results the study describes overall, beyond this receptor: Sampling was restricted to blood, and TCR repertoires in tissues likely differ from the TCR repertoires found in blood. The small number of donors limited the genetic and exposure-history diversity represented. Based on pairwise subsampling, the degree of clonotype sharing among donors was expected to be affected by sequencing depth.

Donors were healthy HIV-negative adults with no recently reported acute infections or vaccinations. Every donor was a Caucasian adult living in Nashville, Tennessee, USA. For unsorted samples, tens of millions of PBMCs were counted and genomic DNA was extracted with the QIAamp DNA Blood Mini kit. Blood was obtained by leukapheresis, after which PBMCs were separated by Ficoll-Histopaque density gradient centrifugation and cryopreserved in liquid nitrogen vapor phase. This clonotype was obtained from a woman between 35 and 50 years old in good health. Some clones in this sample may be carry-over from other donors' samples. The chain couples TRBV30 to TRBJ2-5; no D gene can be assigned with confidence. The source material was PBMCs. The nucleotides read TGTGCCTGGAGTGTCAGACCAGAGACCCAGTACTTC. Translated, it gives CAWSVRPETQYF.